The rows below give T cell receptor beta chains drawn from one sample of a study of blood T cell repertoires in COVID-19. Assay used: immunoSEQ multiplex PCR; TCRdb lists only in-frame clones, some missing. The repertoire has hundreds of thousands of clones, 86% of them found once; the top ten carry around 2.1%. Input material: PBMCs or T cells enriched from blood (not recorded which). The receptors derive from a woman aged 45-65 years who had recovered from COVID-19. Each CDR3 is given with its conserved first and last residue. Fields, in order: CDR3 protein, CDR3 DNA, clone size, D gene, J gene, V gene. The D gene is left open where the match is weak. Some rows have no size entry. The others give once, few or many, or a class for an expanded clone.

CASTSGRRETQYF | TGCGCCAGCACCAGCGGGAGACGCGAGACCCAGTACTTC | . | TRBD2 | TRBJ2-5 | TRBV10-2
CASSLESSDFSGNTIYF | TGTGCCAGCAGTTTAGAGTCATCCGATTTCTCTGGAAACACCATATATTTT | . | . | TRBJ1-3 | TRBV28
CASSQSGQNYGYTF | TGTGCCAGCAGCCAAAGTGGGCAGAACTATGGCTACACCTTC | . | . | TRBJ1-2 | TRBV11-3
CASSWGLERDTQYF | TGTGCCAGCAGCTGGGGACTAGAGAGAGATACGCAGTATTTT | . | TRBD2 | TRBJ2-3 | TRBV7-9
CASSQLAGGRYNEQFF | TGTGCCAGCAGCCAACTAGCGGGAGGGCGTTATAATGAGCAGTTCTTC | . | TRBD2 | TRBJ2-1 | TRBV3-1/TRBV3-2
CASNRQSSYNSPLHF | TGTGCCAGCAACCGACAGAGCTCCTATAATTCACCCCTCCACTTT | . | . | TRBJ1-6 | TRBV6-5
CASSFGTGVDEQYF | TGTGCCAGCAGCTTCGGGACAGGGGTCGACGAGCAGTACTTC | few | TRBD1 | TRBJ2-7 | TRBV7-9
CASSQGWGQGMTGELFF | TGCGCCAGCAGCCAAGGCTGGGGACAGGGGATGACCGGGGAGCTGTTTTTT | . | TRBD1 | TRBJ2-2 | TRBV4-1
CATGPWGGKNTEAFF | TGTGCCACCGGCCCTTGGGGGGGCAAGAACACTGAAGCTTTCTTT | . | . | TRBJ1-1 | TRBV15
CASSLLGPETQYF | TGTGCCAGCAGCTTGCTGGGCCCAGAGACCCAGTACTTC | . | . | TRBJ2-5 | TRBV5-4
CASSPPIRNPPYEQYF | TGTGCCAGCAGCCCCCCTATTCGAAACCCCCCCTACGAGCAGTACTTC | . | . | TRBJ2-7 | TRBV11-2
CASSPTTGGQETQYF | TGTGCCAGCAGCCCGACGACGGGGGGCCAAGAGACCCAGTACTTC | . | TRBD2 | TRBJ2-5 | TRBV5-4
CSVESRGDYNEQFF | TGCAGCGTTGAGTCCCGGGGGGATTACAATGAGCAGTTCTTC | . | TRBD2 | TRBJ2-1 | TRBV29-1
CASSEGVGGGSYEQYF | TGTGCCAGCAGTGAAGGGGTTGGGGGGGGCTCCTACGAGCAGTACTTC | . | TRBD2 | TRBJ2-7 | TRBV2
CASSVAPVHEQYF | TGTGCCAGCAGTGTAGCTCCAGTTCACGAGCAGTACTTC | . | . | TRBJ2-7 | TRBV6-1
CASSSWDTNYGYTF | TGTGCCAGCAGCTCATGGGACACTAACTATGGCTACACCTTC | . | . | TRBJ1-2 | TRBV13
CASRAQTGNGYTF | TGTGCCAGCAGGGCCCAGACAGGGAACGGCTACACCTTC | once | TRBD1 | TRBJ1-2 | TRBV2
CASSSQGVGTDTQYF | TGTGCCAGCAGCTCCCAGGGTGTAGGCACAGATACGCAGTATTTT | once | . | TRBJ2-3 | TRBV7-2
CASSLGTSGTDTQYF | TGTGCCAGCAGCTTAGGGACTAGCGGGACAGATACGCAGTATTTT | . | TRBD2 | TRBJ2-3 | TRBV5-4
CASNSRRSNQPQHF | TGTGCCAGTAATTCGCGGCGGAGCAATCAGCCCCAGCATTTT | few | . | TRBJ1-5 | TRBV19